Reported below is one TCR beta chain. Its antigen is unidentified. The repertoire was sequenced with immunoSEQ multiplex PCR; TCRdb's copy has only in-frame clones and lacks some. The table lists some 84,000 clones, around 83% of them singletons, with 0.65% to 0.85% in the top ten. This sample is part of a study of graft-versus-host responses after intestinal transplantation. Study-level background: Recipients were given multivisceral, liver-intestinal, or isolated intestinal transplants. Recipients uniformly received anti-thymocyte globulin induction, followed by tacrolimus and steroids for approximately 3 years. Findings and caveats of the study: Allograft graft-versus-host to host-versus-graft clonal ratios ran high in patients with graft-donor T cell macrochimerism.

CDR1 is ENHRY and CDR2 is SYGVKD in the germline V gene. After removal of 6 bases from V and 4 bases from J, the junction contained 5 bases not matched to a gene. This CDR3 spans 14 amino acids. The chain combines TRBV10-3 with TRBJ2-7; 11 bases fit TRBD2. This specimen consisted of unstimulated CD4+ T cells sorted from spleen or lymph node cells, obtained before intestinal transplant. The source of this sequence is a human donor who received an intestinal transplant. The DNA for the CDR3 is TGTGCCATCAGGCCGGGACTAGCGGTTTACGAGCAGTACTTC. This encodes CAIRPGLAVYEQYF.